A single sample is the source of the 21 T cell receptor beta chains below, sequenced in a study of liver allograft versus peripheral blood T cells. As for the study in general: Within transplanted livers, the T cell receptor repertoires were examined and compared against the repertoires present in the peripheral blood of liver transplant recipients.

TCRdb fed the reads into MiXCR, producing one record per CDR3 protein. The data hold some 9,200 distinct CDR3 sequences, with about 24% observed a single time. These TCRs come from a human patient who had a liver transplant. Part of the T cells may come from the graft donor.

This chain connects TRBV19 to TRBJ2-1; a possible D gene is TRBD2 (5 bases). Per germline, CDR1 LNHDA and CDR2 SQIVND (reference sequence). The CDR3 sequence is 13 residues long. With 1 base removed from V and 5 bases from J, the gap between germline ends came to 6 bases. For the CDR3, the DNA is TGTGCCAGTAGTATAGCGAGGGACAATGAGCAGTTCTTC. As protein: CASSIARDNEQFF.

This clonotype was detected only a few times. This chain links TRBV20-1 with TRBJ2-3; 8 positions agree with TRBD2. With V trimmed by 1 base and J by 4 bases, 10 bases remained unmatched. Germline values: CDR1 DFQATT, CDR2 SNEGSKA (reference sequence). The CDR3 length is 16 residues. The CDR3 loop is CSARGPLVAGSDTQYF. CDR3 nucleotide sequence: TGCAGTGCTAGAGGGCCCCTGGTAGCGGGGTCAGATACGCAGTATTTT.

V gene TRBV28 combines with J gene TRBJ2-1; the match to TRBD1 covers 9 bases. The CDR3 sequence is 14 residues long. Unmatched junction bases numbered 2, after V lost 3 bases and J lost 5 bases. Germline assignment: CDR1 MDHEN and CDR2 SYDVKM. CDR3 in amino acids: CASSFGQGNNEQFF. CDR3 in DNA: TGTGCCAGCAGTTTCGGACAGGGGAACAATGAGCAGTTCTTC.

J is TRBJ2-2 and V is TRBV5-5; TRBD2 agrees at 11 bases. This CDR3 has 19 residues. The ends lost 1 base at V and 3 bases at J; junction bases unmatched: 11. Germline V CDR1 and CDR2: SGHKS, YYEKEE (reference sequence). This CDR3 is CASSLKVLAGGLDTGELFF. For the CDR3, the DNA is TGTGCCAGCAGCTTGAAGGTGCTAGCGGGAGGACTGGACACCGGGGAGCTGTTTTTT. The variable domain in full, completed from reference TRBV5-5 and TRBJ2-2, reads DAGVTQSPTHLIKTRGQQVTLRCSPISGHKSVSWYQQVLGQGPQFIFQYYEKEERGRGNFPDRFSARQFPNYSSELNVNALLLGDSALYLCASSLKVLAGGLDTGELFFGEGSRLTVL.

The chain joins TRBV9 to TRBJ1-1; no firm D call. V lost 0 bases, J lost 1 base, and 4 bases lay in between. The CDR3 totals 13 residues. CDR1 SGDLS and CDR2 YYNGEE come from the germline V gene. CDR3 residues: CASSVAGNTEAFF. The CDR3 region has the DNA TGTGCCAGCAGCGTAGCAGGGAACACTGAAGCTTTCTTT.

This chain connects TRBV6-1 to TRBJ2-5, with 14 bases fitting TRBD2. This CDR3 region has 17 residues. Germline V gene lookup returns CDR1 MNHNS and CDR2 SASEGT. Unmatched junction bases numbered 6, after V lost 5 bases and J lost 1 base. CDR3 in DNA: TGTGCCAGCAGTTACGTAGGACTAGCGGGAGGCCAAGAGACCCAGTACTTC. The encoded protein is CASSYVGLAGGQETQYF.

The chain couples TRBV6-1 to TRBJ1-3; TRBD1 is a possible D gene (5 bases). CDR3 length: 15 residues. Trimming cost V 4 bases and J 3 bases, with 13 bases left between them. CDR1 and CDR2 from the germline V gene are MNHNS and SASEGT. The CDR3 region is CASSGDPRVGNTIYF. Written as DNA, the CDR3 is TGTGCCAGCAGTGGGGACCCGAGGGTTGGAAACACCATATATTTT.

The chain carries TRBV7-9 and TRBJ1-3; D is uncertain. V dropped 1 base and J dropped 0 bases, with 7 bases sitting between them. The germline V gene encodes CDR1 SEHNR and CDR2 FQNEAQ (reference sequence). This CDR3 comprises 15 residues. The CDR3: CASSLGESSGNTIYF. The CDR3 region has the DNA TGTGCCAGCAGCTTAGGGGAAAGCTCTGGAAACACCATATATTTT.

CDR3 loop: CASSAMSGGYNEQFF. CDR3 DNA sequence: TGTGCCAGCAGCGCCATGTCGGGGGGGTACAATGAGCAGTTCTTC. The chain employs TRBV9 and TRBJ2-1; 8 bases line up with TRBD2. Losses at the gene ends were 3 bases for V and 4 bases for J; bases not matched to a gene: 6. The CDR3 totals 15 residues. The germline CDR1 and CDR2 sequences are SGDLS and YYNGEE. Complete variable domain (other parts from reference TRBV9 and TRBJ2-1): DSGVTQTPKHLITATGQRVTLRCSPRSGDLSVYWYQQSLDQGLQFLIQYYNGEERAKGNILERFSAQQFPDLHSELNLSSLELGDSALYFCASSAMSGGYNEQFFGPGTRLTVL.

J is TRBJ1-1 and V is TRBV28; 7 nucleotides match TRBD1. V shed 6 bases and J 5 bases; nucleotides not matched to a gene: 18. Germline-derived CDR1 and CDR2 are MDHEN and SYDVKM. The CDR3 length is 17 residues. The CDR3 spells CASSQGGRGSFRTEAFF. The CDR3, as DNA: TGTGCCAGCAGCCAGGGGGGTAGGGGTTCGTTCAGAACTGAAGCTTTCTTT.

This clonotype was observed a handful of times. The J gene is TRBJ1-1, the V gene TRBV11-1; D is undetermined. Looked up from germline, CDR1 is SGHAT and CDR2 is FQDESV (reference sequence). V was pared by 5 bases and J by 0 bases, with 10 bases between. CDR3 length: 14 amino acids. Here the CDR3 DNA reads TGTGCCAGCAGCCTCCTCCGGATGAACACTGAAGCTTTCTTT. Its protein is CASSLLRMNTEAFF.

In its sample, this clonotype is medium-sized. The chain employs TRBV28 and TRBJ1-5; D gene uncertain. CDR3 length: 14 amino acids. Trimming removed 7 bases from V and 13 bases from J, with 23 bases in between. In germline, CDR1 is MDHEN, CDR2 SYDVKM. The CDR3 DNA reads TGTGCCAGCACGCGCCAGTTGAGGGCCTATCAACAGCATTTT. Protein: CASTRQLRAYQQHF.

A word on this clonotype: This may stem from a read error, because a much larger clone lies one nucleotide away. V is TRBV10-3 and J is TRBJ1-1; D is ambiguous. The CDR3 spans 13 residues. Looked up from germline, CDR1 is ENHRY and CDR2 is SYGVKD. The CDR3 DNA follows: TGTGCCATCTCCTGGAACGGGAACGCTGAAGCTTTCTTT. Protein product: CAISWNGNAEAFF.

This clonotype was observed a handful of times. The chain is built from TRBV3-1 and TRBJ1-5; TRBD1 agrees at 10 bases. V was pared by 1 base and J by 2 bases, with 5 bases of the junction left unmatched. Germline V gene lookup returns CDR1 LGHDT and CDR2 YNNKEL (reference sequence). The CDR3 is 17 residues long. This chain's CDR3 is CASSQGVGTGGNQPQHF. CDR3 bases: TGTGCCAGCAGCCAAGGGGTGGGGACAGGGGGCAATCAGCCCCAGCATTTT. The full variable domain, rest sourced from reference TRBV3-1 and TRBJ1-5, is DTAVSQTPKYLVTQMGNDKSIKCEQNLGHDTMYWYKQDSKKFLKIMFSYNNKELIINETVPNRFSPKSPDKAHLNLHINSLELGDSAVYFCASSQGVGTGGNQPQHFGDGTRLSIL.

The V call is TRBV28, the J call TRBJ2-5; TRBD1 matches 9 bases. With 7 bases clipped from V and 5 bases from J, the junction kept 8 bases outside the gene matches. The CDR3 sequence is 14 residues long. From germline, CDR1 is MDHEN and CDR2 SYDVKM. The DNA of the CDR3 is TGTGCCAGCAATTCTCCTGGGACAGGGGAGACCCAGTACTTC. Translation gives CASNSPGTGETQYF.

This clonotype is judged medium-sized. The V gene is TRBV7-2, the J gene TRBJ2-3; TRBD1 aligns across 7 bases. The CDR3 consists of 15 residues. Germline trimming cut 9 bases from V and 0 bases from J; bases unmatched to any gene: 9. The germline gives CDR1 SGHTA, CDR2 FQGNSA. CDR3 coding DNA: TGTGCCAGTAATCTAGGGGGCGGGAGCACAGATACGCAGTATTTT. Translating gives CASNLGGGSTDTQYF. Filled out from reference TRBV7-2 and TRBJ2-3, the complete variable domain reads GAGVSQSPSNKVTEKGKDVELRCDPISGHTALYWYRQSLGQGLEFLIYFQGNSAPDKSGLPSDRFSAERTGGSVSTLTIQRTQQEDSAVYLCASNLGGGSTDTQYFGPGTRLTVL.

In its sample, this clonotype is medium-sized. The V call is TRBV29-1, the J call TRBJ2-5; tentatively, D is TRBD2 (6 bases). Germline loops: CDR1 SQVTM, CDR2 ANQGSEA. With 4 bases removed from V and 2 bases from J, the gap between germline ends came to 8 bases. The CDR3 is made up of 12 amino acids. The CDR3 reads CSVGAGQETQYF. The CDR3 DNA reads TGCAGCGTTGGGGCGGGGCAAGAGACCCAGTACTTC.

This clonotype ranks as medium-sized (0.01 to 0.1%). The chain couples TRBV5-6 to TRBJ1-6, with a weak D call TRBD1 (5 bases). The germline gives CDR1 SGHDT, CDR2 YYEEEE. Trimming took off 0 bases at V and 6 bases at J, with 13 bases between the two ends. The CDR3 extends over 16 amino acids. The CDR3 DNA reads as TGTGCCAGCAGCTTGGACCCCGACAGCCGTAATTCACCCCTCCACTTT. Encoded protein: CASSLDPDSRNSPLHF.

This sequence joins TRBV6-7 and TRBJ2-4; no firm D call. TRBV6-7 is an ORF for which the function is uncertain. The CDR3 loop spans 16 amino acids. V lost 7 bases, J lost 0 bases, and 16 bases lay in between. DNA of the CDR3: TGTGCCAGCACCTTGGAGCAGCAACTAGCCAAAAACATTCAGTACTTC. Translation: CASTLEQQLAKNIQYF.

This clonotype has ten or more counts. The chain combines TRBV27 with TRBJ1-2; tentative D call: TRBD1 (5 bases). V was pared by 6 bases and J by 2 bases, with 10 bases between. Germline CDR1 reads MNHEY; CDR2 reads SMNVEV (reference sequence). This CDR3 comprises 13 residues. CDR3 nucleotides: TGTGCCAGCAGAGGGGACGGGAACTATGGCTACACCTTC. Protein sequence: CASRGDGNYGYTF.

This clonotype has more than one count but fewer than ten. The V gene is TRBV5-4, the J gene TRBJ2-7; D gene ambiguous. The CDR3 sequence is 15 residues long. V lost 4 bases to trimming and J lost 0 bases, with 14 bases between them. Germline V gene lookup returns CDR1 SGHNT and CDR2 YYREEE (reference sequence). The CDR3 DNA follows: TGTGCCAGCAGCCGGATCGATTCAAGCTCCTACGAGCAGTACTTC. Amino acid sequence: CASSRIDSSSYEQYF.